Listed below are T cell receptor beta chains from one sample, sequenced in a study of T cells after yellow fever vaccination. A single record per CDR3 protein comes from TCRdb applying MiXCR to the 5' RACE reads. The data hold about 550,000 distinct CDR3 sequences, with roughly 21% observed a single time. The sequencing used PBMCs, collected 15 days after the yellow fever booster vaccination. Receptors originate from a man younger than 40 who received the YFV17D yellow fever vaccine. The CDR3 runs from the conserved cysteine through the conserved F or W. Each record gives: V gene, clone size, D gene, J gene, CDR3 DNA, CDR3 protein. D genes are given only for firm matches. Clone size is not always given. Where it is, it says once, few, many or a class for expanded clones.

v_gene: TRBV21-1; abundance: many; d_gene: .; j_gene: TRBJ1-4; CDR3nt: TGTGCCAGCAGCAAAGGACAGGGGGCCGCAACTAATGAAAAACTGTTTTTT; CDR3aa: CASSKGQGAATNEKLFF
v_gene: TRBV7-6; abundance: few; d_gene: TRBD2; j_gene: TRBJ2-1; CDR3nt: TGTGCCAGCAGCTATGGACTAGCGAGCTACAATGAGCAGTTCTTC; CDR3aa: CASSYGLASYNEQFF
v_gene: TRBV24-1; abundance: .; d_gene: .; j_gene: TRBJ1-1; CDR3nt: TGTGCCACCAGCGGGACCGGGAACACTGAAGCTTTCTTT; CDR3aa: CATSGTGNTEAFF
v_gene: TRBV28; abundance: .; d_gene: TRBD1; j_gene: TRBJ2-7; CDR3nt: TGTGCCAGCAGTTTATCGATGCGACAGGGGGCCGTGTACTTC; CDR3aa: CASSLSMRQGAVYF
v_gene: TRBV5-1; abundance: few; d_gene: .; j_gene: TRBJ2-7; CDR3nt: TGCGCCAGCAGCTTAGAGGGTCGGCAGTACTTC; CDR3aa: CASSLEGRQYF
v_gene: TRBV30; abundance: .; d_gene: .; j_gene: TRBJ2-2; CDR3nt: TGTGCCTGGAGTGGGACAGTTAACACCGGGGAGCTGTTTTTT; CDR3aa: CAWSGTVNTGELFF
v_gene: TRBV3-1; abundance: few; d_gene: .; j_gene: TRBJ2-2; CDR3nt: TGTGCCAGCAGCCTTCGAAGGGGCAGGTACACCGGGGAGCTGTTTTTT; CDR3aa: CASSLRRGRYTGELFF
v_gene: TRBV20-1; abundance: few; d_gene: TRBD1; j_gene: TRBJ1-1; CDR3nt: TGCAGTGCTAGCCCTTCAGGGGGCCGGAGTAATACTGAAGCTTTCTTT; CDR3aa: CSASPSGGRSNTEAFF
v_gene: TRBV6-5; abundance: few; d_gene: .; j_gene: TRBJ2-1; CDR3nt: TGTGCCAGCAGTTACGAGTCGCGGACCAAATACAATGAGCAGTTCTTC; CDR3aa: CASSYESRTKYNEQFF
v_gene: TRBV24-1; abundance: few; d_gene: .; j_gene: TRBJ2-1; CDR3nt: TGTGCCACCAGTGATCCTTCCGGATATGTATTGGATGAGCAGTTCTTC; CDR3aa: CATSDPSGYVLDEQFF
v_gene: TRBV6-5; abundance: .; d_gene: .; j_gene: TRBJ2-3; CDR3nt: TGTGCCAGCAGTTATGGACCAAACACAGATACGCAGTATTTT; CDR3aa: CASSYGPNTDTQYF
v_gene: TRBV7-6; abundance: few; d_gene: .; j_gene: TRBJ2-1; CDR3nt: TGTGCCAGCAGCATCTACCAGGACAATGAGCAGTTCTTC; CDR3aa: CASSIYQDNEQFF
v_gene: TRBV10-3; abundance: .; d_gene: .; j_gene: TRBJ2-5; CDR3nt: TGTGCCATCAGTGACCCGCGGGCGGAGACCCAGTACTTC; CDR3aa: CAISDPRAETQYF
v_gene: TRBV20-1; abundance: .; d_gene: TRBD2; j_gene: TRBJ2-7; CDR3nt: TGCAGTGCTAGAGGGGGGACTAGCCCCAACGAGCAGTACTTC; CDR3aa: CSARGGTSPNEQYF
v_gene: TRBV7-9; abundance: many; d_gene: .; j_gene: TRBJ2-1; CDR3nt: TGTGCCAGCAGCGAGGGACCACCCCATGAGCAGTTCTTC; CDR3aa: CASSEGPPHEQFF
v_gene: TRBV18; abundance: many; d_gene: .; j_gene: TRBJ2-7; CDR3nt: TGTGCCAGCTCGCAAGGGACATACGAGCAGTACTTC; CDR3aa: CASSQGTYEQYF
v_gene: TRBV4-3; abundance: few; d_gene: .; j_gene: TRBJ2-3; CDR3nt: TGCGCCACCGAGAGATTTCCCCAGACCCGTCACACAGATACGCAGTATTTT; CDR3aa: CATERFPQTRHTDTQYF
v_gene: TRBV12-3/TRBV12-4; abundance: few; d_gene: .; j_gene: TRBJ2-1; CDR3nt: TGTGCCAGCAGTTTCGCGCCGAGTGAGCAGTTCTTC; CDR3aa: CASSFAPSEQFF
v_gene: TRBV11-2; abundance: few; d_gene: TRBD2; j_gene: TRBJ2-1; CDR3nt: TGTGCCAGCAGCTTTCCCACCGGGACTAGCGGGAAGTACAATGAGCAGTTCTTC; CDR3aa: CASSFPTGTSGKYNEQFF
v_gene: TRBV20-1; abundance: .; d_gene: TRBD2; j_gene: TRBJ2-3; CDR3nt: TGCAGTGCTAGAGATTTAGCGGGGATGGGGAGGGATACGCAGTATTTT; CDR3aa: CSARDLAGMGRDTQYF
v_gene: TRBV6-2/TRBV6-3; abundance: .; d_gene: .; j_gene: TRBJ2-7; CDR3nt: TGTGCCAGCAGGTCAATACTAGATATGTCATTCTACGAGCAGTACTTC; CDR3aa: CASRSILDMSFYEQYF
v_gene: TRBV9; abundance: .; d_gene: TRBD1; j_gene: TRBJ1-3; CDR3nt: TGTGCCAGCAGCGTAGGTGGGACAGGTCCACACTCTGGAAACACCATATATTTT; CDR3aa: CASSVGGTGPHSGNTIYF
v_gene: TRBV5-4; abundance: .; d_gene: TRBD2; j_gene: TRBJ2-2; CDR3nt: TGTGCCAGCAGCGGTTCTAGCGGGAGGGGCACCGGGGAGCTGTTTTTT; CDR3aa: CASSGSSGRGTGELFF
v_gene: TRBV7-2; abundance: few; d_gene: .; j_gene: TRBJ2-1; CDR3nt: TGTGCCAGCAGCACTCTAGCCTACCGCCCCAATGAGCAGTTCTTC; CDR3aa: CASSTLAYRPNEQFF
v_gene: TRBV10-3; abundance: few; d_gene: .; j_gene: TRBJ2-7; CDR3nt: TGTGCCATCAGAGATATTACCGGGACTTACTCCTACGAGCAGTACTTC; CDR3aa: CAIRDITGTYSYEQYF
v_gene: TRBV20-1; abundance: .; d_gene: .; j_gene: TRBJ1-5; CDR3nt: TGCAGTGCTAGACCACCCGGAAGAAGCAATCAGCCCCAGCATTTT; CDR3aa: CSARPPGRSNQPQHF
v_gene: TRBV20-1; abundance: .; d_gene: .; j_gene: TRBJ2-7; CDR3nt: TGCAGTGCTAGTTCGCAGGGAATAACCTACGAGCAGTACTTC; CDR3aa: CSASSQGITYEQYF
v_gene: TRBV6-2/TRBV6-3; abundance: .; d_gene: TRBD2; j_gene: TRBJ2-6; CDR3nt: TGTGCCAGCAGTTATAGCGGGCCTGGGGCCAACGTCCTGACTTTC; CDR3aa: CASSYSGPGANVLTF
v_gene: TRBV3-1; abundance: .; d_gene: .; j_gene: TRBJ2-2; CDR3nt: TGTGCCAGCAGCCAGGGGGAAAACGGGGAGCTGTTTTTT; CDR3aa: CASSQGENGELFF
v_gene: TRBV29-1; abundance: .; d_gene: .; j_gene: TRBJ2-6; CDR3nt: TGCAGCGTAACAGGGACTGGGGCCAACGTCCTGACTTTC; CDR3aa: CSVTGTGANVLTF
v_gene: TRBV4-3; abundance: .; d_gene: .; j_gene: TRBJ1-2; CDR3nt: TGCGCCAGCAGCCCTGGGGGGGCGCTAAGCTATGGCTACACCTTC; CDR3aa: CASSPGGALSYGYTF
v_gene: TRBV7-2; abundance: few; d_gene: .; j_gene: TRBJ2-7; CDR3nt: TGTGCCAGCAGCTTAGGCTGGCAAAACGAGCAGTACTTC; CDR3aa: CASSLGWQNEQYF
v_gene: TRBV27; abundance: .; d_gene: .; j_gene: TRBJ1-6; CDR3nt: TGTGCCAGCAGTTTATGGTCCGGACGGGGGGGTTCACCCCTCCACTTT; CDR3aa: CASSLWSGRGGSPLHF
v_gene: TRBV5-5; abundance: .; d_gene: .; j_gene: TRBJ2-3; CDR3nt: TGTGCCAGCAGCTTAACACAGACGCCCGCATCGCAGTATTTT; CDR3aa: CASSLTQTPASQYF
v_gene: TRBV27; abundance: .; d_gene: .; j_gene: TRBJ2-1; CDR3nt: TGTGCCAGCAGTTCTCACCCGACAGATAGGAGCTCCTACAATGAGCAGTTCTTC; CDR3aa: CASSSHPTDRSSYNEQFF
v_gene: TRBV19; abundance: .; d_gene: .; j_gene: TRBJ2-1; CDR3nt: TGTGCCAGTAGTGCCCACGGGGCTTACAATGAGCAGTTCTTC; CDR3aa: CASSAHGAYNEQFF
v_gene: TRBV6-4; abundance: .; d_gene: .; j_gene: TRBJ1-1; CDR3nt: TGTGCCAGCAGTGAAGACAGAGCTACAGGGGAAGCTTTCTTT; CDR3aa: CASSEDRATGEAFF
v_gene: TRBV6-1; abundance: .; d_gene: TRBD1; j_gene: TRBJ2-7; CDR3nt: TGTGCCAGCAGCCGGGGACAGGTCCTTCTCTCCTACGAGCAGTACTTC; CDR3aa: CASSRGQVLLSYEQYF
v_gene: TRBV29-1; abundance: .; d_gene: TRBD2; j_gene: TRBJ2-3; CDR3nt: TGCAGCGTCAGGGGACTAGCGGGAGAGCCAGATACGCAGTATTTT; CDR3aa: CSVRGLAGEPDTQYF
v_gene: TRBV29-1; abundance: few; d_gene: .; j_gene: TRBJ1-2; CDR3nt: TGCAGCGTCTCCTCCGTGAGTGGGGGCGGCGGTGGCTACACCTTC; CDR3aa: CSVSSVSGGGGGYTF
v_gene: TRBV9; abundance: .; d_gene: .; j_gene: TRBJ2-1; CDR3nt: TGTGCCAGCAGCCCGACAGAGAGCTCCTACAATGAGCAGTTCTTC; CDR3aa: CASSPTESSYNEQFF